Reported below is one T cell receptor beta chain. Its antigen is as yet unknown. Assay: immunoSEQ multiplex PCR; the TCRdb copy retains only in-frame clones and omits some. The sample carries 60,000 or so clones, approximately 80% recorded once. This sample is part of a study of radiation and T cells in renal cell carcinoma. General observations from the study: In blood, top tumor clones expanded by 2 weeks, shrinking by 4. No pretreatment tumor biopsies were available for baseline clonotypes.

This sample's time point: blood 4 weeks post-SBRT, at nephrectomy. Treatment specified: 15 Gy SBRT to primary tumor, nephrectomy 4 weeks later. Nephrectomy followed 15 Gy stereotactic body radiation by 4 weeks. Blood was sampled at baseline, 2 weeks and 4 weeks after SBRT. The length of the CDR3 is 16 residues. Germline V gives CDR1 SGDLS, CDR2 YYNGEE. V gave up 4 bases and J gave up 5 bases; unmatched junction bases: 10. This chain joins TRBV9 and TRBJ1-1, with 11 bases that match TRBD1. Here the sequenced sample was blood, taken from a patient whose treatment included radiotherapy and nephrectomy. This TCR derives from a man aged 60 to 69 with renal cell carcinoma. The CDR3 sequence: CASSTRGTGGSTEAFF. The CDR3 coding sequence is TGTGCCAGCAGCACGAGAGGGACAGGGGGGAGTACTGAAGCTTTCTTT. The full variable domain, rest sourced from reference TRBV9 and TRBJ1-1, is DSGVTQTPKHLITATGQRVTLRCSPRSGDLSVYWYQQSLDQGLQFLIQYYNGEERAKGNILERFSAQQFPDLHSELNLSSLELGDSALYFCASSTRGTGGSTEAFFGQGTRLTVV.